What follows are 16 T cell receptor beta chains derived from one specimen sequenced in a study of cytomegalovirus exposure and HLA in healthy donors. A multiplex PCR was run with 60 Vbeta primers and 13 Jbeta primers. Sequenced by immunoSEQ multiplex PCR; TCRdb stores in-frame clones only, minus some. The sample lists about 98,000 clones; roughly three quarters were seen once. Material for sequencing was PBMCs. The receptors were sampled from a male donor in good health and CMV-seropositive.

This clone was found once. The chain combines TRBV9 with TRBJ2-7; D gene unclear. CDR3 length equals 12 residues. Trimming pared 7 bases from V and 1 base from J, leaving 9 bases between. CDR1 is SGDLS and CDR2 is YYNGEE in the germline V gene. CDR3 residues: CASGPGSYEQYF. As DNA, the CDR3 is TGTGCCAGCGGGCCTGGTTCCTACGAGCAGTACTTC.

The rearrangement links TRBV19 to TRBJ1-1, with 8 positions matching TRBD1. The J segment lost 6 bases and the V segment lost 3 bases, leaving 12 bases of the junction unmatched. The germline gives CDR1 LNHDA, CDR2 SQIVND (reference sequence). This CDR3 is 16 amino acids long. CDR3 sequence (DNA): TGTGCCAGTAGTATTACCCCCGGGACAGGCCTAGCTGAAGCTTTCTTT. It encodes CASSITPGTGLAEAFF.

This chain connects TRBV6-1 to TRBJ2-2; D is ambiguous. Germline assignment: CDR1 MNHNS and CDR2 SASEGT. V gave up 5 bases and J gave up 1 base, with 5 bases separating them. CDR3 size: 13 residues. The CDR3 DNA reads TGTGCCAGCAGTACACAGAACACCGGGGAGCTGTTTTTT. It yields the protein CASSTQNTGELFF.

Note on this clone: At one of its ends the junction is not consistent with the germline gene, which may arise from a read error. The CDR3 protein is CASSRTPSGANGLTF. DNA for the CDR3: TGTGCCAGCAGTCGCACACCCTCTGGGGCCAACGGCCTGACTTTC. The rearrangement uses TRBV28 and TRBJ2-6; D is perhaps TRBD1 (5 bases). The CDR3 loop spans 15 amino acids. Germline-derived CDR1 and CDR2 are MDHEN and SYDVKM. Combining the CDR3 with reference TRBV28 and TRBJ2-6 gives the whole variable domain DVKVTQSSRYLVKRTGEKVFLECVQDMDHENMFWYRQDPGLGLRLIYFSYDVKMKEKGDIPEGYSVSREKKERFSLILESASTNQTSMYLCASSRTPSGANGLTFGAGSRLTVL.

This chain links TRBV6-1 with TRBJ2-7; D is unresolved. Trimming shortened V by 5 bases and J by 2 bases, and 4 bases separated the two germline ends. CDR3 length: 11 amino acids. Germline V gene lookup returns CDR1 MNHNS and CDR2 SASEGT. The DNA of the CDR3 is TGTGCCAGCAGTCGAGCCTACGAGCAGTACTTC. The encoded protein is CASSRAYEQYF.

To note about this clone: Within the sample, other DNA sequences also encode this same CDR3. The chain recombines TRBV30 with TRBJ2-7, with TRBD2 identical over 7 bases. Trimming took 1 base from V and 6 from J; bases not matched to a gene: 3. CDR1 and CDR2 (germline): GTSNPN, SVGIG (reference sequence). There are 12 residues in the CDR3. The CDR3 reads CAWSGVAGEQYF. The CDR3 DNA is TGTGCCTGGAGTGGGGTAGCGGGCGAGCAGTACTTC.

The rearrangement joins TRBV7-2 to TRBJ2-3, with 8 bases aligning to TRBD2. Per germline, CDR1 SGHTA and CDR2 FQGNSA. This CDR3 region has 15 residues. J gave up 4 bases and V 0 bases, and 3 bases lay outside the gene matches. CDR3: CASSLASGKADTQYF. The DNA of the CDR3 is TGTGCCAGCAGCTTAGCTAGCGGGAAGGCAGATACGCAGTATTTT.

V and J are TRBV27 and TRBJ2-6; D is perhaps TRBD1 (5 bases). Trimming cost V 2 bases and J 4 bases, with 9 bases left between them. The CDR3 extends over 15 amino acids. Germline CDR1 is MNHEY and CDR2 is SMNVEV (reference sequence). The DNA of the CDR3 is TGTGCCAGCAGTTTACAAGGGGCAGGGGCCAACGTCCTGACTTTC. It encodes CASSLQGAGANVLTF.

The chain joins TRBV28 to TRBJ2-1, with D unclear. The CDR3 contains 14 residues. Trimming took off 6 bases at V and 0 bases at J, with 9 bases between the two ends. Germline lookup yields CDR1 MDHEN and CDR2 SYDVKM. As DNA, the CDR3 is TGTGCCAGCAGCTCCCCCGGCTCCTACAATGAGCAGTTCTTC. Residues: CASSSPGSYNEQFF.

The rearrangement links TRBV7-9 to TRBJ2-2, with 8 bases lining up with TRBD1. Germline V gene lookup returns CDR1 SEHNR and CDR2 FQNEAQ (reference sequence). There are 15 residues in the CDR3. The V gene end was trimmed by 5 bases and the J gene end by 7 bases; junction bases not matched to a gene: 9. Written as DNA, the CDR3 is TGTGCCAGCAGCCCGGTGGACAGGGTAATCGGGGAGCTGTTTTTT. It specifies CASSPVDRVIGELFF.

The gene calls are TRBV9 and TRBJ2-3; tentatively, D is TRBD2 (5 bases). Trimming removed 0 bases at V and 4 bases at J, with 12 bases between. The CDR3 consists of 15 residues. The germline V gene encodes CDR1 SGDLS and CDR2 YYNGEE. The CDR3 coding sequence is TGTGCCAGCAGCGTAGGGGGTGGGAGTGCAGATACGCAGTATTTT. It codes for CASSVGGGSADTQYF.

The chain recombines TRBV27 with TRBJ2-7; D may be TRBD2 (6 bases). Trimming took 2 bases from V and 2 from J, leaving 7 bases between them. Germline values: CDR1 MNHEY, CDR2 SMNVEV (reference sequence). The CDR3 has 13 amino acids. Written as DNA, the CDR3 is TGTGCCAGCAGTTTAGCGGGGACCTACGAGCAGTACTTC. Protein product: CASSLAGTYEQYF.

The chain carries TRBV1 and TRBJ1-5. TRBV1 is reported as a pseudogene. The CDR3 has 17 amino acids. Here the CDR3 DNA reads TGCACCAGCAGCCAAGATCAGAAAGGAGGCAGCAATCAGCCCCAGCATTTT. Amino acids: CTSSQDQKGGSNQPQHF.

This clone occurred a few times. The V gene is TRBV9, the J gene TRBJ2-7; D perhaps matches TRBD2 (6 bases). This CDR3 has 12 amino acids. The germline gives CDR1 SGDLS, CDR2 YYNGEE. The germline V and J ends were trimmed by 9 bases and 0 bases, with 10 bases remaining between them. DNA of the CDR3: TGTGCCAAGAATAGCGGCTCCTACGAGCAGTACTTC. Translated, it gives CAKNSGSYEQYF. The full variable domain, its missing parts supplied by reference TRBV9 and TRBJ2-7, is DSGVTQTPKHLITATGQRVTLRCSPRSGDLSVYWYQQSLDQGLQFLIQYYNGEERAKGNILERFSAQQFPDLHSELNLSSLELGDSALYFCAKNSGSYEQYFGPGTRLTVT.

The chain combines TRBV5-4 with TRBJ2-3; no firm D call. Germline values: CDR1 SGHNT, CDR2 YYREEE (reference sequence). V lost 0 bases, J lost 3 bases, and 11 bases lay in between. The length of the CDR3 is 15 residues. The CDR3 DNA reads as TGTGCCAGCAGCTTGGATTTAGCTGGAACAGATACGCAGTATTTT. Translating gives CASSLDLAGTDTQYF. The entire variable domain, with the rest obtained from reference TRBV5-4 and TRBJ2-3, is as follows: ETGVTQSPTHLIKTRGQQVTLRCSSQSGHNTVSWYQQALGQGPQFIFQYYREEENGRGNFPPRFSGLQFPNYSSELNVNALELDDSALYLCASSLDLAGTDTQYFGPGTRLTVL.

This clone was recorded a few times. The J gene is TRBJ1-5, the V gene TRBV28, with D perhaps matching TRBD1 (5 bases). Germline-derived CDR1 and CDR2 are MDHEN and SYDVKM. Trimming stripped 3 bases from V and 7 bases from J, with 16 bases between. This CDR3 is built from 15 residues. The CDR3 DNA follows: TGTGCCAGCAGTTTTGCGGGGGGGACCCACCAGCCCCAGCATTTT. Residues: CASSFAGGTHQPQHF.